A single sample gave rise to the 10 T cell receptor beta chains below, sequenced in a study of cytomegalovirus exposure and HLA in healthy donors. Clones were sequenced by immunoSEQ multiplex PCR, and TCRdb holds only the in-frame ones, with some missing. The sample records approximately 160,000 clones, less than 95% being singletons. Material for sequencing was PBMCs. These receptors originate from a woman younger than 35 in good health and CMV-seropositive.

The chain recombines TRBV6-5 with TRBJ1-4, with D possibly matching TRBD1 (5 bases). CDR3 length equals 14 residues. CDR1 is MNHEY and CDR2 is SVGAGI in the germline V gene. Trimming removed 4 bases from V and 8 bases from J, with 14 bases in between. The CDR3 spells CASSFSQGLEKLFF. DNA for the CDR3: TGTGCCAGCAGTTTTAGTCAGGGACTAGAAAAACTGTTTTTT.

The chain has TRBV19 and TRBJ1-6, with D tentatively TRBD1 (6 bases). Germline CDR1 reads LNHDA; CDR2 reads SQIVND (reference sequence). Trimming pared 5 bases from V and 4 bases from J, leaving 12 bases between. The CDR3 length is 15 residues. CDR3 loop: CASSERQDYNSPLHF. CDR3 nucleotides: TGTGCCAGTAGTGAACGACAGGATTATAATTCACCCCTCCACTTT.

The V and J genes are TRBV15 and TRBJ2-2; the D gene is possibly TRBD2 (6 bases). Between the trimmed V and J ends, which lost 3 bases and 7 bases, there was a span of 9 bases. The CDR3 spans 13 residues. Germline loops: CDR1 LNHNV, CDR2 YYDKDF (reference sequence). CDR3 sequence reads: CATSREGYGELFF. Written as DNA, the CDR3 is TGTGCCACCAGCAGGGAGGGGTACGGGGAGCTGTTTTTT.

The chain carries TRBV7-9 and TRBJ1-4, with 9 bases matching TRBD1. J was trimmed by 7 bases and V by 5 bases; bases with no gene match: 14. The CDR3 totals 17 residues. Looked up from germline, CDR1 is SEHNR and CDR2 is FQNEAQ (reference sequence). CDR3 in DNA: TGTGCCAGCAGCCCCCCCCCGGGGGGGGACAGGGCTGAAAAACTGTTTTTT. As protein: CASSPPPGGDRAEKLFF.

V and J are TRBV11-2 and TRBJ2-5; TRBD1 agrees at 7 bases. The germline gives CDR1 SGHAT, CDR2 FQNNGV. The CDR3 is 14 amino acids. V trimming: 4 bases; J trimming: 2 bases; junction bases outside the gene matches: 4. The CDR3 DNA reads TGTGCCAGCAGCTCACCGGACAGGCAAGAGACCCAGTACTTC. Translating it yields CASSSPDRQETQYF. The full variable domain, in which reference TRBV11-2 and TRBJ2-5 provide the parts outside the CDR3, is EAGVAQSPRYKIIEKRQSVAFWCNPISGHATLYWYQQILGQGPKLLIQFQNNGVVDDSQLPKDRFSAERLKGVDSTLKIQPAKLEDSAVYLCASSSPDRQETQYFGPGTRLLVL.

The V call is TRBV28, the J call TRBJ2-1; tentatively, D is TRBD1 (6 bases). The germline V and J ends were trimmed by 3 bases and 4 bases, with 13 bases remaining between them. CDR3 length: 15 amino acids. The germline gives CDR1 MDHEN, CDR2 SYDVKM. Here the CDR3 DNA reads TGTGCCAGCAGTTTTGAGGGGGAACCATACAATGAGCAGTTCTTC. Amino acids: CASSFEGEPYNEQFF.

The CDR3 here is CASTPGGNQPQHF. CDR3 bases: TGTGCCAGCACCCCGGGGGGGAATCAGCCCCAGCATTTT. The rearrangement joins TRBV28 to TRBJ1-5; the D gene is possibly TRBD1 (5 bases). Germline V lookup: CDR1 MDHEN, CDR2 SYDVKM. The CDR3 covers 13 residues. Trimming cost V 7 bases and J 4 bases, with 11 bases left between them.

This chain connects TRBV29-1 to TRBJ1-1, with TRBD1 matching over 9 bases. Per germline, CDR1 SQVTM and CDR2 ANQGSEA. J was trimmed by 3 bases and V by 6 bases; bases with no gene match: 5. The CDR3 runs to 13 residues. CDR3 region: CSVTGGVHTEAFF. CDR3 DNA sequence: TGCAGCGTGACAGGGGGAGTACACACTGAAGCTTTCTTT. Variable domain in full (rest from reference TRBV29-1 and TRBJ1-1): SAVISQKPSRDICQRGTSLTIQCQVDSQVTMMFWYRQQPGQSLTLIATANQGSEATYESGFVIDKFPISRPNLTFSTLTVSNMSPEDSSIYLCSVTGGVHTEAFFGQGTRLTVV.

This chain links TRBV25-1 with TRBJ2-7, with TRBD1 matching over 8 bases. Losses at the gene ends were 5 bases for V and 2 bases for J; bases not matched to a gene: 8. Germline V gives CDR1 MGHDK, CDR2 SYGVNS. This CDR3 region has 15 residues. CDR3 sequence: CASSTLDRGPYEQYF. As DNA, the CDR3 is TGTGCCAGCAGTACCCTCGACAGGGGACCCTACGAGCAGTACTTC.

The table lists this clone with a few counts. V and J are TRBV7-9 and TRBJ1-3, with D possibly matching TRBD1 (5 bases). V was pared by 4 bases and J by 2 bases, with 9 bases between. Germline V gene lookup returns CDR1 SEHNR and CDR2 FQNEAQ (reference sequence). This CDR3 is built from 14 residues. CDR3 coding DNA: TGTGCCAGCAGCTCAGGGAAAGCTGGAAACACCATATATTTT. Translation: CASSSGKAGNTIYF.